This record looks at one T cell receptor beta chain sequence and its context. The junction departs from the called germline gene at one end, perhaps through a read error. The data were obtained in a study of blood T cells in healthy people across ages. The authors ran a second PCR of about 6 to 11 cycles using a sample-barcoded 5' primer and a J-beta primer mix. Per-sample output comprised a minimum of 2.5 million paired-end reads containing CDR3. TCRdb re-called the 5' RACE reads with MiXCR, one entry per CDR3 protein. The repertoire holds 1,100,000 or so distinct CDR3 sequences, with around 43% as singletons. No fewer than 5 micrograms of total RNA were isolated from every sample. Germline CDR1 KGHSY, CDR2 FQNENV. This CDR3 is built from 14 residues.

This sequence joins TRBV16 and TRBJ1-5; 8 bases map to TRBD1. The specimen sequenced was blood. The sequence derives from a woman aged 55-70 years in good health. CDR3 bases: TGTGCCAGCAGCTGGACAGGGAGCAATCAGCCCCGGCATTTT. Protein: CASSWTGSNQPRHF.